The rows below give T cell receptor beta chains drawn from one sample of a study of PD-L1 blockade in urothelial cancer. Sequencing used immunoSEQ multiplex PCR; TCRdb keeps in-frame clones, though not all of them. Of 48,000 or so clones listed, approximately 80% are singletons. The specimen was PBMCs, collected around atezolizumab (anti-PD-L1) treatment. Receptors were obtained from a man in his 70s with urothelial cancer. CDR3s include the opening cysteine and the closing phenylalanine or tryptophan. The D gene is left open where the match is weak. Clone size appears in some rows only: once, few, many, or a class for an expanded clone.

TRBJ2-1 TRBD2 . TRBV9 CASSVGGMGSGRAGDNEQFF TGTGCCAGCAGCGTAGGGGGCATGGGCAGCGGGAGGGCCGGGGACAATGAGCAGTTCTTC
TRBJ2-7 TRBD1 . TRBV11-2 CASSSPQGGEQYF TGTGCCAGCAGCTCACCACAGGGGGGCGAGCAGTACTTC
TRBJ2-4 . . TRBV10-1 CASSEWVSGIQYF TGCGCCAGCAGTGAGTGGGTTAGCGGCATTCAGTACTTC
TRBJ2-1 TRBD2 . TRBV10-3 CAIQGLETNEQFF TGTGCCATTCAGGGACTAGAAACAAATGAGCAGTTCTTC
TRBJ2-6 . few TRBV4-1 CASSQGTGANVLTF TGCGCCAGCAGCCAGGGGACAGGGGCCAACGTCCTGACTTTC
TRBJ1-5 TRBD1 once TRBV2 CASSGQGYSNQPQHF TGTGCCAGCAGTGGACAGGGATATAGCAATCAGCCCCAGCATTTT
TRBJ1-2 . . TRBV11-3 CASSLLCHRLANYGYTF TGTGCCAGCAGCTTACTATGTCACAGACTAGCTAACTATGGCTACACCTTC
TRBJ1-3 . few TRBV2 CASSEFYSGNTIYF TGTGCCAGCAGTGAATTTTATTCTGGAAACACCATATATTTT
TRBJ1-1 . . TRBV5-4 CASSLQGNTEAFF TGTGCCAGCAGCCTGCAGGGGAACACTGAAGCTTTCTTT
TRBJ2-7 . . TRBV7-9 CASSPLSSGHYEQYF TGTGCCAGCAGCCCCCTCAGTAGCGGTCACTACGAGCAGTACTTC
TRBJ2-1 . . TRBV10-3 CATRDSYGEQFF TGTGCCACCAGGGACTCCTACGGTGAGCAGTTCTTC
TRBJ1-5 . once TRBV28 CASSLNRFNQPQHF TGTGCCAGCAGTTTAAATCGGTTTAATCAGCCCCAGCATTTT
TRBJ1-1 . . TRBV27 CASSPRSSTEAFF TGTGCCAGCAGTCCCCGTTCGAGCACTGAAGCTTTCTTT
TRBJ1-5 . few TRBV2 CASTLSEQPQHF TGTGCCAGCACCCTCTCTGAGCAGCCCCAGCATTTT
TRBJ1-2 . few TRBV2 CASRQGGEDSYGYTF TGTGCCAGCCGGCAGGGCGGCGAGGATAGCTATGGCTACACCTTC
TRBJ2-1 . . TRBV7-2 CASSEGLNNEQFF TGTGCCAGCAGCGAGGGTCTTAACAATGAGCAGTTCTTC
TRBJ2-7 . few TRBV7-9 CASSPGYEQYF TGTGCCAGCAGCCCCGGTTACGAGCAGTACTTC
TRBJ2-3 . . TRBV12-1 CASSFPASGRRTDTQYF TGTGCCAGCAGCTTTCCGGCTAGCGGGAGGAGGACAGATACGCAGTATTTT
TRBJ2-2 . . TRBV28 CATTRGGTGELFF TGTGCCACCACAAGAGGGGGCACCGGGGAGCTGTTTTTT
TRBJ1-4 TRBD1 few TRBV7-9 CASSPLGQSNEKLFF TGTGCCAGCAGCCCACTGGGACAGAGTAATGAAAAACTGTTTTTT
TRBJ2-5 . . TRBV18 CASSQAAQETQYF TGTGCCAGCTCCCAGGCCGCACAAGAGACCCAGTACTTC
TRBJ2-7 . . TRBV10-1 CASSASGVYEQYF TGCGCCAGCAGTGCATCCGGGGTATACGAGCAGTACTTC
TRBJ2-1 . . TRBV11-2 CASSLEGLGSSYNEQFF TGTGCCAGCAGCTTAGAGGGACTCGGGAGCTCCTACAATGAGCAGTTCTTC
TRBJ1-1 TRBD1 . TRBV7-9 CASSLTVGQGAEAFF TGTGCCAGCAGCTTAACAGTTGGACAGGGGGCGGAAGCTTTCTTT
TRBJ2-3 . few TRBV5-1 CASSLAGTDTQYF TGCGCCAGCAGCTTGGCTGGCACAGATACGCAGTATTTT
TRBJ1-2 . . TRBV2 CASSEARNSLHYTF TGTGCCAGCAGTGAAGCGCGAAACTCGCTGCACTACACCTTC
TRBJ1-5 TRBD1 . TRBV2 CASSETGVLNQPQHF TGTGCCAGCAGTGAAACAGGGGTTTTAAATCAGCCCCAGCATTTT
TRBJ2-3 . . TRBV5-1 CASSLDPTRTDTQYF TGCGCCAGCAGCTTGGACCCCACAAGAACAGATACGCAGTATTTT
TRBJ2-1 . . TRBV9 CASFDYLGNLDEQFF TGTGCCAGCTTCGACTATCTCGGGAATCTCGATGAGCAGTTCTTC
TRBJ2-5 . . TRBV5-6 CASSLNGARETQYF TGTGCCAGCAGCTTGAATGGGGCTCGGGAGACCCAGTACTTC
TRBJ2-3 . . TRBV11-2 CASSLLEDTQYF TGTGCCAGCAGCTTATTAGAGGATACGCAGTATTTT
TRBJ2-7 TRBD1 . TRBV5-4 CASSHPTGNEQYF TGTGCCAGCAGCCACCCGACAGGGAACGAGCAGTACTTC
TRBJ2-2 TRBD2 . TRBV28 CASLGLAERINTGELFF TGTGCCAGCCTGGGACTAGCCGAAAGAATCAACACCGGGGAGCTGTTTTTT
TRBJ2-1 TRBD2 . TRBV19 CASSSGRDSYNEQFF TGTGCCAGTAGTAGCGGGAGGGACTCCTACAATGAGCAGTTCTTC
TRBJ2-3 . . TRBV7-8 CASSLGGGSDTQYF TGTGCCAGCAGCTTAGGTGGAGGGTCGGATACGCAGTATTTT
TRBJ2-7 TRBD1 once TRBV4-1 CASSPTFRDRDYEQYF TGCGCCAGCAGCCCTACCTTCCGGGACAGGGACTACGAGCAGTACTTC
TRBJ2-3 TRBD2 . TRBV27 CASSSFRAGAADTQYF TGTGCCAGCAGTTCCTTCCGGGCGGGAGCAGCAGATACGCAGTATTTT
TRBJ1-2 . . TRBV7-2 CASSFNWAGSLGYTF TGTGCCAGCAGCTTTAATTGGGCGGGGTCTCTTGGCTACACCTTC
TRBJ1-3 . . TRBV6-5 CASSPQGSSGNTIYF TGTGCCAGCAGTCCACAGGGTTCCTCTGGAAACACCATATATTTT
TRBJ2-1 . . TRBV28 CASSLTSGRSSYNEQFF TGTGCCAGCAGTTTAACATCTGGGAGGAGCTCCTACAATGAGCAGTTCTTC
TRBJ2-7 TRBD1 . TRBV30 CAWRTTGYEQYF TGTGCCTGGAGGACGACAGGGTACGAGCAGTACTTC
TRBJ1-4 . . TRBV5-8 CASSFGAGNEKLFF TGTGCCAGCAGCTTTGGGGCTGGCAATGAAAAACTGTTTTTT
TRBJ1-3 TRBD1 once TRBV5-4 CASTIQGAGNTIYF TGTGCCAGCACCATACAGGGGGCAGGAAACACCATATATTTT
TRBJ2-7 . . TRBV2 CASTSYEQYF TGTGCCAGCACGTCCTACGAACAGTACTTC
TRBJ2-3 . . TRBV10-1 CASSALARKTDTQYF TGCGCCAGCAGTGCTCTAGCAAGAAAGACAGATACGCAGTATTTT
TRBJ2-3 . . TRBV19 CASSIEAGRTDTQYF TGTGCCAGTAGTATAGAGGCGGGACGCACAGATACGCAGTATTTT
TRBJ1-1 TRBD1 . TRBV5-5 CASSLQDRGYVTEAFF TGTGCCAGCAGCCTCCAAGACAGGGGGTATGTCACTGAAGCTTTCTTT
TRBJ1-1 . . TRBV11-3 CASSSGQVNTEAFF TGTGCCAGCAGCTCCGGTCAGGTGAACACTGAAGCTTTCTTT
TRBJ2-1 . . TRBV10-3 CAISVGGGSYNEQFF TGTGCCATCAGCGTGGGAGGGGGCTCCTACAATGAGCAGTTCTTC
TRBJ1-1 . . TRBV5-1 CASSLVGGTNEAFF TGCGCCAGCAGCTTGGTAGGGGGAACGAATGAAGCTTTCTTT
TRBJ2-1 TRBD2 few TRBV28 CASSGTSGRHPSYNEQFF TGTGCCAGCAGCGGGACTAGCGGACGACACCCATCCTACAATGAGCAGTTCTTC